This T cell receptor (beta chain) is drawn from a study of post-analysis software for immune sequencing data. Study-level results: Controls' normalized Chao1 diversity significantly exceeded that of multiple sclerosis patients. Elevated frequency relative to controls characterized 4 or 5 TRBV segments in patients, TRBV5-6, TRBV5-1 and TRBV20-1 among them. Clustering by F measure revealed strong co-clustering among samples prepared together in one batch.

With regard to this clonotype: Antigen specificity is unknown.

The ends were cut back, 5 bases at V and 6 bases at J, with 10 bases in the middle. The CDR3 extends over 11 amino acids. Germline CDR1 and CDR2: GTSNPN and SVGIG (reference sequence). cDNA libraries of TCR beta carried unique molecular identifiers. From around 0.96 to 9.9 million T cells, 400,000 to 600,000 cDNA molecules were obtained. TCRdb analysed the PCR reads with MiXCR anew, one entry per CDR3 protein. In the table there are some 890,000 distinct CDR3 sequences, 53% of which are singletons. Input material: blood. The chain carries TRBV30 and TRBJ1-1, with a tentative D call TRBD1 (5 bases). The TCR comes from a girl between 5 and 17 years old with multiple sclerosis. The CDR3 sequence: CAWAPGPEAFF. In nucleotides, the CDR3 is TGTGCCTGGGCCCCGGGACCTGAAGCTTTCTTT.